One sample yielded the 27 T cell receptor beta chains listed below, sequenced in a study of blood T cell repertoires in COVID-19. Sequencing was performed with immunoSEQ multiplex PCR; in TCRdb, only in-frame clones are kept and a portion is missing. The table lists about 120,000 clones, over 75% of them singletons. The specimen was peripheral blood. These receptors were taken from a man aged 55-75 years with active or convalescent COVID-19.

This clone was observed once. CDR3 DNA: TGTGCCAGCAGCTTGGTTGGCGGGAGAATAGATACGCAGTATTTT. This translates into CASSLVGGRIDTQYF. The chain links TRBV5-6 to TRBJ2-3, with 7 positions matching TRBD2. Germline CDR1 SGHDT, CDR2 YYEEEE. V lost 0 bases, J lost 5 bases, and 6 bases stayed unmatched. The length of the CDR3 is 15 residues.

The rearrangement joins TRBV7-2 to TRBJ2-5; 11 nucleotides agree with TRBD2. CDR3 size: 15 residues. Trimming took 7 bases from V and 0 from J; bases not matched to a gene: 4. Germline assignment: CDR1 SGHTA and CDR2 FQGNSA. CDR3: CASNPGLADQETQYF. CDR3 coding DNA: TGTGCCAGCAACCCGGGACTAGCGGACCAAGAGACCCAGTACTTC.

This clone was seen just once. The V call is TRBV7-9, the J call TRBJ2-7; D is unclear. CDR1 is SEHNR, CDR2 FQNEAQ, per germline (reference sequence). The CDR3 extends over 14 amino acids. V lost 5 bases and J 2 bases, leaving 13 bases between the germline ends. The CDR3 coding sequence is TGTGCCAGCAGCCTTAGTAGCATGACCTACGAGCAGTACTTC. Its protein is CASSLSSMTYEQYF.

The V call is TRBV11-2, the J call TRBJ1-2; TRBD1 might be the D (6 bases). Germline V gives CDR1 SGHAT, CDR2 FQNNGV. Trimming pared 5 bases from V and 4 bases from J, leaving 11 bases between. The CDR3 contains 13 residues. The CDR3 nucleotides are TGTGCCAGCAGCCGCGGACAGTTCTATGGCTACACCTTC. This translates into CASSRGQFYGYTF.

The chain is built from TRBV29-1 and TRBJ1-1, with D perhaps TRBD1 (6 bases). This CDR3 has 12 residues. V gave up 0 bases and J gave up 11 bases, with 13 bases separating them. The germline CDR1 and CDR2 sequences are SQVTM and ANQGSEA. The chain's CDR3 is CSVEDPGVGAFF. As DNA, the CDR3 is TGCAGCGTTGAAGATCCAGGGGTTGGCGCTTTCTTT. Based on the CDR3 plus reference TRBV29-1 and TRBJ1-1, the full variable domain is SAVISQKPSRDICQRGTSLTIQCQVDSQVTMMFWYRQQPGQSLTLIATANQGSEATYESGFVIDKFPISRPNLTFSTLTVSNMSPEDSSIYLCSVEDPGVGAFFGQGTRLTVV.

There are a few counts of this clone. The chain is built from TRBV7-3 and TRBJ2-7; 11 nucleotides agree with TRBD1. In germline, CDR1 is SGHTA, CDR2 FQGTGA. J lost 5 bases, V lost 5 bases, and 5 bases had no gene match. The CDR3 length is 14 residues. The CDR3 here is CASSRTGGEHEQYF. In DNA, the CDR3 is TGTGCCAGCAGCAGGACAGGGGGCGAACACGAGCAGTACTTC.

CDR3 coding DNA: TGCGCCAGCAGCTTGGCCGGCGGGACAGGGGGCTACGAGCAGTACTTC. Its protein product is CASSLAGGTGGYEQYF. The chain is built from TRBV5-1 and TRBJ2-7; TRBD1 agrees at 11 bases. The CDR3 covers 16 residues. V lost 0 bases and J lost 3; bases outside the gene matches: 5. The germline CDR1 and CDR2 sequences are SGHRS and YFSETQ.

V gene TRBV4-3 combines with J gene TRBJ2-1; tentative D call: TRBD2 (6 bases). Germline lookup yields CDR1 LGHNA and CDR2 YSLEER. CDR3 size: 14 residues. V lost 0 bases to trimming and J lost 10 bases, with 13 bases between them. The CDR3 DNA sequence: TGCGCCAGCAGCCAAGAGGGACTGGGAGACGAGCAGTTCTTC. It encodes CASSQEGLGDEQFF.

V is TRBV5-8 and J is TRBJ1-5; TRBD1 might be the D (6 bases). V lost 6 bases, J lost 7 bases, and 17 bases lay in between. There are 14 residues in the CDR3. Germline V gene sequence: CDR1 SGHTS, CDR2 YDEGEE. CDR3 bases: TGTGCCAGCACTGACGGACAGCCGAAGCAGCCCCAGCATTTT. Its protein is CASTDGQPKQPQHF.

The chain couples TRBV13 to TRBJ2-7; 8 bases agree with TRBD1. V lost 0 bases, J lost 4 bases, and 8 bases stayed unmatched. Germline V CDR1 and CDR2: PRHDT, FYEKMQ (reference sequence). The CDR3 loop spans 16 amino acids. For the CDR3, the DNA is TGTGCCAGCAGCTTAGGACTTTCAGGGGGCCTTTACGAGCAGTACTTC. Protein sequence: CASSLGLSGGLYEQYF.

The chain links TRBV28 to TRBJ2-7; a possible D gene is TRBD1 (6 bases). V lost 8 bases and J lost 3, with 8 bases in between. The germline V gene has CDR1 MDHEN and CDR2 SYDVKM. CDR3 length: 11 amino acids. In DNA, the CDR3 is TGTGCCAGCGGCAGGGGCTACGAGCAGTACTTC. Its translation: CASGRGYEQYF.

CDR3 DNA: TGCGCCAGCAGCTTGTTAGCAACCAGCGCTGGAAACACCATATATTTT. It codes for CASSLLATSAGNTIYF. The chain uses TRBV5-1 and TRBJ1-3, with D unclear. V was cut by 1 base and J by 2 bases, with 13 bases left in between. Germline-derived CDR1 and CDR2 are SGHRS and YFSETQ. The CDR3 covers 16 residues.

The chain recombines TRBV28 with TRBJ2-7, with 11 bases identical to TRBD1. The CDR3 has 16 residues. Germline lookup yields CDR1 MDHEN and CDR2 SYDVKM. The J segment lost 2 bases and the V segment lost 5 bases, leaving 8 bases of the junction unmatched. The CDR3 spells CASSRTPGQGAYEQYF. The CDR3, as DNA: TGTGCCAGCAGTCGGACCCCGGGACAGGGGGCCTACGAGCAGTACTTC.

The rearrangement uses TRBV7-9 and TRBJ2-5; 8 nucleotides match TRBD2. Germline loops: CDR1 SEHNR, CDR2 FQNEAQ (reference sequence). V shed 7 bases, J shed 7 bases, and the junction held 14 bases outside the gene matches. The CDR3 has 15 residues. For the CDR3, the DNA is TGTGCCAGCACCTCCGGGACTAGTATCTTTTGGACCCAGTACTTC. Amino acids: CASTSGTSIFWTQYF.

The rearrangement links TRBV15 to TRBJ2-3; tentative D call: TRBD2 (6 bases). Germline loops: CDR1 LNHNV, CDR2 YYDKDF (reference sequence). This CDR3 contains 13 residues. V gave up 0 bases and J gave up 12 bases, with 13 bases separating them. The CDR3 is CATSRDPTSIQYF. For the CDR3, the DNA is TGTGCCACCAGCAGAGATCCGACTAGTATTCAGTATTTT.

The chain carries TRBV7-2 and TRBJ1-4; no reliable D call. The CDR3 length is 14 residues. V was cut by 1 base and J by 4 bases, with 7 bases left in between. The germline gives CDR1 SGHTA, CDR2 FQGNSA. CDR3 residues: CASSLVTRNEKLFF. The CDR3 nucleotides are TGTGCCAGCAGCTTAGTAACTCGTAATGAAAAACTGTTTTTT.

V and J are TRBV28 and TRBJ1-1; possible D gene TRBD1, 5 bases. CDR1 and CDR2 (germline): MDHEN, SYDVKM. The length of the CDR3 is 13 residues. The V and J ends lost 6 bases and 4 bases respectively, with 12 bases between them. The CDR3 sequence: CASRLRGFTEAFF. Written as DNA, the CDR3 is TGTGCCAGCAGGTTGCGGGGGTTCACTGAAGCTTTCTTT.

The V and J genes are TRBV2 and TRBJ2-7, with 11 bases fitting TRBD2. Germline assignment: CDR1 SNHLY and CDR2 FYNNEI. Losses at the gene ends were 7 bases for V and 3 bases for J; bases not matched to a gene: 8. This CDR3 is 15 amino acids long. CDR3 residues: CASNPLAGGRYEQYF. The CDR3, as DNA: TGTGCCAGCAACCCCCTAGCGGGAGGCCGCTACGAGCAGTACTTC.

The rearrangement joins TRBV19 to TRBJ2-5, with D possibly TRBD1 on 6 matching bases. Trimming removed 6 bases from V and 4 bases from J, with 15 bases in between. The V gene's germline CDR1 is LNHDA and CDR2 SQIVND (reference sequence). CDR3 size: 14 residues. The CDR3 DNA sequence: TGTGCCAGTAGCCCCAGGGGTCTAGGAGAGACCCAGTACTTC. Its protein product is CASSPRGLGETQYF. Variable domain in full (rest from reference TRBV19 and TRBJ2-5): DGGITQSPKYLFRKEGQNVTLSCEQNLNHDAMYWYRQDPGQGLRLIYYSQIVNDFQKGDIAEGYSVSREKKESFPLTVTSAQKNPTAFYLCASSPRGLGETQYFGPGTRLLVL.

The V gene is TRBV4-1, the J gene TRBJ2-3; tentative D call: TRBD2 (5 bases). Trimming removed 4 bases from V and 5 bases from J, with 7 bases in between. The germline V gene encodes CDR1 MGHRA and CDR2 YSYEKL. The CDR3 length is 12 residues. The CDR3 region has the DNA TGCGCCAGCAGCCCAGCGGAAGATACGCAGTATTTT. Translated, it gives CASSPAEDTQYF.

The chain is built from TRBV7-9 and TRBJ2-1; 11 bases align to TRBD2. The CDR3 covers 16 residues. Germline V gives CDR1 SEHNR, CDR2 FQNEAQ (reference sequence). V lost 2 bases, J lost 7 bases, and 7 bases stayed unmatched. CDR3 sequence reads: CASSLRQGTSGNEQFF. The CDR3 DNA follows: TGTGCCAGCAGCTTACGGCAAGGGACTAGCGGAAATGAGCAGTTCTTC.

The genes are TRBV2 and TRBJ1-5, with a weak D call TRBD1 (6 bases). Trimming removed 8 bases at V and 4 bases at J, with 18 bases between. Germline assignment: CDR1 SNHLY and CDR2 FYNNEI. There are 15 residues in the CDR3. CDR3 DNA: TGTGCCAGCGGCCGTCTAGGGGGGGCGAATCAGCCCCAGCATTTT. This codes for CASGRLGGANQPQHF. The full variable domain, in which reference TRBV2 and TRBJ1-5 provide the parts outside the CDR3, is EPEVTQTPSHQVTQMGQEVILRCVPISNHLYFYWYRQILGQKVEFLVSFYNNEISEKSEIFDDQFSVERPDGSNFTLKIRSTKLEDSAMYFCASGRLGGANQPQHFGDGTRLSIL.

The chain recombines TRBV7-6 with TRBJ1-5; D gene ambiguous. V lost 2 bases and J 4 bases, leaving 6 bases between the germline ends. Germline V gene lookup returns CDR1 SGHVS and CDR2 FNYEAQ. The CDR3 has 13 residues. The CDR3 nucleotides are TGTGCCAGCAGCTTACGGGGAAATCAGCCCCAGCATTTT. Its protein is CASSLRGNQPQHF.

The chain has TRBV28 and TRBJ1-2; D might be TRBD1 (5 bases). The V gene lost 2 bases and the J gene lost 7 bases, with 17 bases spanning the gap. CDR1 and CDR2 (germline): MDHEN, SYDVKM. The CDR3 length is 15 residues. CDR3 amino acids: CASSLADKQVSGYTF. The CDR3 nucleotides read TGTGCCAGCAGTTTAGCCGACAAACAGGTCTCTGGCTACACCTTC.

The chain uses TRBV5-1 and TRBJ2-5; 8 positions match TRBD2. Germline CDR1 and CDR2: SGHRS and YFSETQ. This CDR3 region has 14 residues. The V and J ends lost 4 bases and 7 bases, in that order; junction bases with no gene match: 9. The CDR3 DNA is TGCGCCAGCAGCCCGGGGGGACTAGGAATGACCCAGTACTTC. It encodes CASSPGGLGMTQYF.

The rearrangement links TRBV7-2 to TRBJ2-5; D unclear. From germline, CDR1 is SGHTA and CDR2 FQGNSA. The CDR3 is made up of 14 amino acids. The germline V and J ends were trimmed by 5 bases and 2 bases, with 12 bases remaining between them. The DNA for the CDR3 is TGTGCCAGCAGCCAACAGCATGGGCAAGAGACCCAGTACTTC. Translation gives CASSQQHGQETQYF.

The V gene is TRBV25-1, the J gene TRBJ1-1; D gene unclear. The ends were cut back, 5 bases at V and 3 bases at J, with 13 bases in the middle. This CDR3 has 14 amino acids. Germline values: CDR1 MGHDK, CDR2 SYGVNS. CDR3 in DNA: TGTGCCAGCAGTCGCGGGTTTCGTGACACTGAAGCTTTCTTT. This translates into CASSRGFRDTEAFF. Using reference TRBV25-1 and TRBJ1-1 for the parts outside the CDR3, the full variable domain is EADIYQTPRYLVIGTGKKITLECSQTMGHDKMYWYQQDPGMELHLIHYSYGVNSTEKGDLSSESTVSRIRTEHFPLTLESARPSHTSQYLCASSRGFRDTEAFFGQGTRLTVV.